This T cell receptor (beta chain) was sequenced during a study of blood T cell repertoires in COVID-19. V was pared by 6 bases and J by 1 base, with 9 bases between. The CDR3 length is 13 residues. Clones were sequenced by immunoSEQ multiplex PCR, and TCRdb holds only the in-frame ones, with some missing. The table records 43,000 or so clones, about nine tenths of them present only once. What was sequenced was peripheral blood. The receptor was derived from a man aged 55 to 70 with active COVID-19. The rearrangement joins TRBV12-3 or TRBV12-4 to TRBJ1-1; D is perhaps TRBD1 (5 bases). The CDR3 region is CASSFQGNTEAFF. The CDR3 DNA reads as TGTGCCAGCAGCTTTCAGGGGAACACTGAAGCTTTCTTT.